One and the same sample provided the 17 T cell receptor beta chains below, sequenced in a study of cytomegalovirus exposure and HLA in healthy donors (TCRdb year 2017). Library preparation used the immunoSEQ multiplex PCR assay. The table was pulled from immuneACCESS by TCRdb, which kept in-frame rearrangements only. Such tables lose some clones; where checked, under half of the loss comes from unresolved V genes, and the rest has no known cause. The sample table lists some 130,000 clones, about nine tenths of them with a count of one. The ten most abundant clones make up approximately 1.3% of the sample. The sequencing sample was made of PBMCs. These receptors were obtained from a man in his thirties or forties in good health and CMV-seronegative.

The chain is built from TRBV27 and TRBJ2-1; D is possibly TRBD1 (5 bases). The V gene's germline CDR1 is MNHEY and CDR2 SMNVEV (reference sequence). The CDR3 spans 16 residues. Trimming took off 8 bases at V and 6 bases at J, with 23 bases between the two ends. The CDR3 nucleotides are TGTGCCAGCCGGTCCCCAGGGAAACGAATTGCCAATGAGCAGTTCTTC. This gives the protein CASRSPGKRIANEQFF.

The genes are TRBV5-1 and TRBJ2-1; TRBD2 agrees at 14 bases. The CDR3 spans 17 residues. The germline V gene encodes CDR1 SGHRS and CDR2 YFSETQ. V shed 8 bases, J shed 11 bases, and the junction held 18 bases outside the gene matches. The CDR3 reads CASSRLSGTSGRYKQFF. Written as DNA, the CDR3 is TGCGCCAGTTCCCGGCTGTCCGGGACTAGCGGGAGATATAAGCAGTTCTTC.

This chain uses TRBV19 with TRBJ2-1; D is perhaps TRBD1 (5 bases). V shed 0 bases and J shed 3 bases, with 6 bases lying between them. Germline CDR1 is LNHDA and CDR2 is SQIVND (reference sequence). CDR3 size: 14 residues. The CDR3 loop is CASSIDTGYNEQFF. CDR3 DNA: TGTGCCAGTAGTATAGATACAGGCTACAATGAGCAGTTCTTC.

The count of this clone is one. J is TRBJ1-1 and V is TRBV7-3; D might be TRBD1 (5 bases). Germline values: CDR1 SGHTA, CDR2 FQGTGA. Trimming shortened V by 5 bases and J by 2 bases, and 15 bases separated the two germline ends. The CDR3 extends over 15 amino acids. For the CDR3, the DNA is TGTGCCAGCAGCCCCCAATCCAGGGTTAACACTGAAGCTTTCTTT. It codes for CASSPQSRVNTEAFF.

The rearrangement uses TRBV4-1 and TRBJ1-1; 8 bases agree with TRBD1. This CDR3 comprises 15 residues. Per germline, CDR1 MGHRA and CDR2 YSYEKL. V lost 1 base to trimming and J lost 1 base; unmatched junction nucleotides: 2. For the CDR3, the DNA is TGCGCCAGCAGCCAAGGTGGACAGGGGAACACTGAAGCTTTCTTT. This gives the protein CASSQGGQGNTEAFF.

V gene TRBV2 combines with J gene TRBJ2-7; D not resolved. CDR3 length: 10 residues. V gave up 3 bases and J gave up 8 bases, with 5 bases separating them. Looked up from germline, CDR1 is SNHLY and CDR2 is FYNNEI. CDR3 nucleotides: TGTGCCAGCAGTGACCCAAAGCAGTACTTC. The encoded protein is CASSDPKQYF.

V usage is TRBV5-1 and J usage is TRBJ2-3; possible D gene TRBD2, 6 bases. This CDR3 comprises 14 residues. CDR1 and CDR2 from the germline V gene are SGHRS and YFSETQ. V was cut by 2 bases and J by 0 bases, with 7 bases left in between. The CDR3: CASSFGTSTDTQYF. DNA for the CDR3: TGCGCCAGCAGCTTCGGGACTAGCACAGATACGCAGTATTTT.

The chain uses TRBV30 and TRBJ2-7; 15 bases map to TRBD2. The CDR3 runs to 14 residues. Trimming at V came to 3 bases and at J to 6 bases, leaving 3 bases not matched to a gene. Germline V gene lookup returns CDR1 GTSNPN and CDR2 SVGIG (reference sequence). CDR3 in DNA: TGTGCCTGGAGGGGACTAGCGGGAGGTTCCGAGCAGTACTTC. Protein product: CAWRGLAGGSEQYF.

This sequence joins TRBV5-8 and TRBJ2-1, with 8 bases identical to TRBD2. This CDR3 has 17 amino acids. The ends lost 3 bases at V and 7 bases at J; junction bases unmatched: 15. The germline CDR1 and CDR2 sequences are SGHTS and YDEGEE. The CDR3 nucleotides read TGTGCCAGCAGCTCACCGGGACTAGTCGGCGAGGTGAATGAGCAGTTCTTC. It translates to CASSSPGLVGEVNEQFF.

The chain uses TRBV7-9 and TRBJ2-7; D might be TRBD1 (5 bases). Trimming cost V 5 bases and J 2 bases, with 13 bases left between them. The CDR3 spans 14 residues. Germline values: CDR1 SEHNR, CDR2 FQNEAQ (reference sequence). CDR3 loop: CASSTRQITYEQYF. The CDR3 region has the DNA TGTGCCAGCAGCACCCGACAGATAACCTACGAGCAGTACTTC.

CDR3 residues: CASSEMADYGYTF. In DNA, the CDR3 is TGTGCCAGCAGTGAAATGGCAGACTATGGCTACACCTTC. The chain couples TRBV6-1 to TRBJ1-2, with no clear D. V dropped 2 bases and J dropped 3 bases, with 7 bases sitting between them. The CDR3 has 13 amino acids. Germline CDR1 is MNHNS and CDR2 is SASEGT.

The V call is TRBV6-1, the J call TRBJ2-7, with no clear D. Germline V gene data show CDR1 as MNHNS and CDR2 as SASEGT. V shed 5 bases and J shed 1 base, with 6 bases lying between them. This CDR3 is built from 12 residues. The CDR3: CASSLTSYEQYF. The CDR3 nucleotides read TGTGCCAGCAGTTTAACTTCCTACGAGCAGTACTTC.

The CDR3 protein is CASSLFSGGTYEQYF. CDR3 DNA sequence: TGCGCCAGCAGCTTGTTCAGCGGAGGAACCTACGAGCAGTACTTC. J is TRBJ2-7 and V is TRBV5-1; TRBD2 might be the D (5 bases). CDR3 length equals 15 residues. Trimming took 1 base from V and 2 from J, leaving 13 bases between them. Germline V lookup: CDR1 SGHRS, CDR2 YFSETQ.

The gene calls are TRBV5-4 and TRBJ2-3; 13 positions match TRBD2. CDR3 length: 19 residues. The V segment lost 4 bases and the J segment 4 bases; nucleotides outside the gene matches: 15. The germline gives CDR1 SGHNT, CDR2 YYREEE (reference sequence). The DNA for the CDR3 is TGTGCCAGCAGCCCCGGACTAGCGGGAGTAGGGGGGGGTTCAGATACGCAGTATTTT. It translates to CASSPGLAGVGGGSDTQYF.

This clone has only one observation. The rearrangement uses TRBV29-1 and TRBJ2-7, with 12 bases matching TRBD2. The junction had 3 bases not matched to a gene; V was cut back by 6 bases and J by 3 bases. This CDR3 is 13 amino acids long. Germline lookup yields CDR1 SQVTM and CDR2 ANQGSEA. CDR3 nucleotides: TGCAGCGTGGGACTAGCGGGCCTCTACGAGCAGTACTTC. It specifies CSVGLAGLYEQYF.

J is TRBJ2-3 and V is TRBV18; D remains unclear. Trimming left V 1 base short and J 0 bases short, with 11 bases between. Germline V gene lookup returns CDR1 KGHSH and CDR2 LQKENI. The CDR3 is 16 residues long. CDR3 loop: CASSPLSLTSTDTQYF. CDR3 in DNA: TGTGCCAGCTCACCACTCTCGTTAACTAGCACAGATACGCAGTATTTT.

This chain uses TRBV19 with TRBJ1-4, with 9 bases lining up with TRBD1. The germline V gene has CDR1 LNHDA and CDR2 SQIVND (reference sequence). Losses at the gene ends were 5 bases for V and 8 bases for J; bases not matched to a gene: 6. CDR3 size: 14 residues. CDR3 sequence (DNA): TGTGCCAGTAGTCTAAGGACAGGGGACGAAAAACTGTTTTTT. Amino acid sequence: CASSLRTGDEKLFF.